One T cell receptor (beta chain) is described in this entry. The PCR was carried out with 60 Vbeta primers and 13 Jbeta primers. Produced via immunoSEQ multiplex PCR; TCRdb's table is partial and in-frame only. The repertoire table contains 150,000 to 200,000 clones. V lost 5 bases and J 7 bases, leaving 15 bases between the germline ends. Germline CDR1 SNHLY, CDR2 FYNNEI. There are 14 residues in the CDR3. This sample is drawn from a study of cytomegalovirus exposure and HLA in healthy donors. This TCR derives from a young man in good health and CMV-seronegative. The J gene is TRBJ1-5, the V gene TRBV2; possibly TRBD1 for D (5 bases). What was sequenced was PBMCs. For the CDR3, the DNA is TGTGCCAGCAGTTACTCAGGGCTTCGACAGCCCCAGCATTTT. Translation gives CASSYSGLRQPQHF.